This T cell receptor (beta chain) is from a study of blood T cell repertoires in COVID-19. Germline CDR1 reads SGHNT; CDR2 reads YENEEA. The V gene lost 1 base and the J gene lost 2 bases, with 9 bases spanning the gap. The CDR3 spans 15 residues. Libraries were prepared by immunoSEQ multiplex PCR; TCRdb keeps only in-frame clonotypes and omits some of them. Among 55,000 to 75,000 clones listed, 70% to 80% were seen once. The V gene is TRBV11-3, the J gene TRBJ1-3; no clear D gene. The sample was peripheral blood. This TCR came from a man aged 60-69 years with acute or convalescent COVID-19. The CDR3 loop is CASSLGGSPGNTIYF. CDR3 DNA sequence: TGTGCCAGCAGCTTAGGAGGCAGCCCTGGAAACACCATATATTTT.